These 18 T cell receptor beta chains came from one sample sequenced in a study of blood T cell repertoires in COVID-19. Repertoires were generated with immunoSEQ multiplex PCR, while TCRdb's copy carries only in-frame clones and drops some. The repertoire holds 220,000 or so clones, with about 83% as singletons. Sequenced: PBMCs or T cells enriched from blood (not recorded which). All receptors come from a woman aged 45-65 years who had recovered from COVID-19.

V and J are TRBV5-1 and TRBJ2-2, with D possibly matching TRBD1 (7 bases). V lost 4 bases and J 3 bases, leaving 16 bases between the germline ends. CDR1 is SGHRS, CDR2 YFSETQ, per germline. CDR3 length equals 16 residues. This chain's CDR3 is CASSRLGQDDTGELFF. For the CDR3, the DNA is TGCGCCAGCAGCCGACTAGGACAGGATGACACCGGGGAGCTGTTTTTT.

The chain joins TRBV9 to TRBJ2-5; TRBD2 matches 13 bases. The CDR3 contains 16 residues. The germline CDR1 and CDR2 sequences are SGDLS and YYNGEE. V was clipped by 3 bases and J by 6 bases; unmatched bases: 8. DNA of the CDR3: TGTGCCAGCAGCGGAGGGGGACTAGCGGGAAGAAAGACCCAGTACTTC. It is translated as CASSGGGLAGRKTQYF.

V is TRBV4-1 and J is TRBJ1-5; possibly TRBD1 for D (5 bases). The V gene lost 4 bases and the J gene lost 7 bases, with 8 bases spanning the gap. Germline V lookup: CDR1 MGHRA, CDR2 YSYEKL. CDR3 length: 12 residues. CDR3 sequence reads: CASSPGGQPQHF. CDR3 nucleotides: TGCGCCAGCAGCCCCGGGGGGCAGCCCCAGCATTTT.

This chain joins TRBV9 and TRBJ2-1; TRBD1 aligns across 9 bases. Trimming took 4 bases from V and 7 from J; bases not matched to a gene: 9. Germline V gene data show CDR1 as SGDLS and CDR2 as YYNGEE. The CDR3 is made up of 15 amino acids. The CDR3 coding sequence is TGTGCCAGCAGCCCGGGACAGGGTTTTGGAAATGAGCAGTTCTTC. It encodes CASSPGQGFGNEQFF.

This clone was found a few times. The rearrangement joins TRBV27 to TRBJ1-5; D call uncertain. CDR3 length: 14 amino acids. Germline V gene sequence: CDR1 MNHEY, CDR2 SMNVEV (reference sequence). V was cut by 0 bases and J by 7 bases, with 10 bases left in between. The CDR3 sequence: CASSLSGSGQPQHF. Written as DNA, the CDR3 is TGTGCCAGCAGTTTATCAGGGAGCGGGCAGCCCCAGCATTTT.

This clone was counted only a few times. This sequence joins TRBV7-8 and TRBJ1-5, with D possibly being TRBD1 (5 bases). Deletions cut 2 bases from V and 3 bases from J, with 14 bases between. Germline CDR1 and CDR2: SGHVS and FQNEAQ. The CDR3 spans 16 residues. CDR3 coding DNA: TGTGCCAGCAGCTTACGGTACGGAGGGGACAATCAGCCCCAGCATTTT. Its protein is CASSLRYGGDNQPQHF.

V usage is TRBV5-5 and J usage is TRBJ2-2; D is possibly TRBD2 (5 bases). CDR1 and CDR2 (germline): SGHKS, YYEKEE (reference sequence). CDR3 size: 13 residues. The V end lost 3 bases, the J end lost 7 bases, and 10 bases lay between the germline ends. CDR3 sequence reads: CASSSRAGGELFF. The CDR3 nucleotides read TGTGCCAGCAGCTCAAGGGCGGGCGGGGAGCTGTTTTTT.

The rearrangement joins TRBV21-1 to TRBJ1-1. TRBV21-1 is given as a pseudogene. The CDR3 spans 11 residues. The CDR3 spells CASHGGSEAFF. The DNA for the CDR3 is TGTGCCAGCCACGGGGGGAGTGAAGCTTTCTTT.

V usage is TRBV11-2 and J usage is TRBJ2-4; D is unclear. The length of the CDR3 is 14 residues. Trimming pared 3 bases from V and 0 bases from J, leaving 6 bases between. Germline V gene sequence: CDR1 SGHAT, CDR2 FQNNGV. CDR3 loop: CASSFSGAKNIQYF. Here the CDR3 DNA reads TGTGCCAGCAGCTTTAGTGGAGCCAAAAACATTCAGTACTTC.

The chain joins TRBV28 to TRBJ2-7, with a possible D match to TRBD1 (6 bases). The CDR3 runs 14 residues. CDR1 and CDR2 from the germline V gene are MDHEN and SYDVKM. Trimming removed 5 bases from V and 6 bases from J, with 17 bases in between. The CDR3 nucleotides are TGTGCCAGCAGTATTGCCGGGACACCTCGCGAGCAGTACTTC. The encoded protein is CASSIAGTPREQYF.

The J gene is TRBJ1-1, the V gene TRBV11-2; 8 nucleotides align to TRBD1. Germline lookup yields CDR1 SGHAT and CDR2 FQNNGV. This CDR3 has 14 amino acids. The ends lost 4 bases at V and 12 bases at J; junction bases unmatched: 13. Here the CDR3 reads CASSSYRGRDVPFF. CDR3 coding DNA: TGTGCCAGCAGCTCTTACAGGGGGAGGGATGTCCCTTTCTTT.

CDR3 region: CASSPGQGVAAYEQYF. The CDR3 coding sequence is TGCGCCAGCAGCCCGGGACAGGGCGTCGCAGCCTACGAGCAGTACTTC. The V and J genes are TRBV5-1 and TRBJ2-7, with TRBD1 identical over 9 bases. Germline V gene lookup returns CDR1 SGHRS and CDR2 YFSETQ. The CDR3 runs to 16 residues. V lost 4 bases and J lost 2; bases outside the gene matches: 10.

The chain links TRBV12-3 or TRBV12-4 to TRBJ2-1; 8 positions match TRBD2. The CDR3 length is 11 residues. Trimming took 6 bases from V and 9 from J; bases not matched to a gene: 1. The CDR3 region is CASRREGEQFF. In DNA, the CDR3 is TGTGCCAGCAGACGGGAGGGTGAGCAGTTCTTC.

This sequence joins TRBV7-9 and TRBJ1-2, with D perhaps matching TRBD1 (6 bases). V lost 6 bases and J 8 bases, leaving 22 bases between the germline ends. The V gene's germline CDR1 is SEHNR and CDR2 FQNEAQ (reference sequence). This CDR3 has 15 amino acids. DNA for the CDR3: TGTGCCAGCAGTCGTGGACAGAGCCTTACGGGGGGCTACACCTTC. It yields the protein CASSRGQSLTGGYTF.

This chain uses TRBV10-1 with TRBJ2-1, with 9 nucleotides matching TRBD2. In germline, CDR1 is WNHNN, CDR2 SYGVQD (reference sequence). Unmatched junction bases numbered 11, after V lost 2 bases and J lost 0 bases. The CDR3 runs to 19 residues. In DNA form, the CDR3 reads TGCGCCAGCAGTGAGAAGTTACGGGCGGGAGGGAGCTCCTACAATGAGCAGTTCTTC. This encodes CASSEKLRAGGSSYNEQFF.

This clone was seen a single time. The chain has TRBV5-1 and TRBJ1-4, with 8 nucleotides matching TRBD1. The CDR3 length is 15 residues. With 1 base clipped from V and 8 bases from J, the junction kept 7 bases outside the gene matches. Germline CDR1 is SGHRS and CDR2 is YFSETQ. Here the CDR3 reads CASSLLGTGEEKLFF. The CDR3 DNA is TGCGCCAGCAGCTTGCTTGGGACAGGAGAGGAAAAACTGTTTTTT.

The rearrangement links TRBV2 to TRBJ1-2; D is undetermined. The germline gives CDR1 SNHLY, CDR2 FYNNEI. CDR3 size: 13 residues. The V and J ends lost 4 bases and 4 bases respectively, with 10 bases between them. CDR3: CASSGEGRYGYTF. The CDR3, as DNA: TGTGCCAGCAGTGGCGAGGGTCGCTATGGCTACACCTTC.

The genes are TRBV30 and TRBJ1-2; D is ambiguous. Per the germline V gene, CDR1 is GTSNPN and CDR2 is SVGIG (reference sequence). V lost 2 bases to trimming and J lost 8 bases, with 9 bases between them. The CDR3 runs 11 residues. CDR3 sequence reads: CAWSSNRGYTF. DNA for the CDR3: TGTGCCTGGAGTTCCAATCGGGGCTACACCTTC.